A single sample gave rise to the 12 T cell receptor beta chains below, sequenced in a study of T cells in Graves' hyperthyroidism and ophthalmopathy. Amplified TCR beta CDR3 regions derived from RNA transcripts. First-round RT-PCR of the TCR CDR3 relied on the HTBI primer set. In TCRdb, the multiplex PCR reads were re-called with MiXCR into one record per CDR3 protein. This sample has around 760,000 distinct CDR3 sequences, with under 45% found just once. Material: blood. Receptors originate from a woman aged 40 to 49 with Graves' hyperthyroidism.

This clonotype was recorded once. At one end, the junction sequence differs from germline, possibly due to a read error. This chain links TRBV7-9 with TRBJ2-5; 8 bases match TRBD2. Germline values: CDR1 SEHNR, CDR2 FQNEAQ (reference sequence). This CDR3 comprises 15 residues. This chain's CDR3 is CASSQEVWSGGTQYF. For the CDR3, the DNA is TGCGCCAGCAGCCAAGAAGTTTGGAGCGGGGGGACCCAGTACTTC. Full variable domain (missing parts from reference TRBV7-9 and TRBJ2-5): DTGVSQNPRHKITKRGQNVTFRCDPISEHNRLYWYRQTLGQGPEFLTYFQNEAQLEKSRLLSDRFSAERPKGSFSTLEIQRTEQGDSAMYLCASSQEVWSGGTQYFGPGTRLLVL.

This clonotype was seen many times. V gene TRBV5-1 combines with J gene TRBJ1-2; a possible D gene is TRBD1 (6 bases). V gave up 2 bases and J gave up 10 bases, with 18 bases separating them. Germline V gene data show CDR1 as SGHRS and CDR2 as YFSETQ. The CDR3 length is 14 residues. The CDR3 sequence: CASSFDEAGAAYTF. The CDR3 region has the DNA TGCGCCAGCAGCTTCGATGAGGCAGGGGCTGCCTACACCTTC.

This clonotype was recorded a few times. The junction shows a germline mismatch at one end, possibly a read error. V is TRBV10-2 and J is TRBJ1-1; D gene unclear. The CDR3 totals 16 residues. Germline V gene lookup returns CDR1 WSHSY and CDR2 SAAADI. CDR3: CASSYSFGGTNTEAFF. As DNA, the CDR3 is TGTGCCAGCAGTTACTCATTTGGCGGTACGAACACTGAAGCTTTCTTT.

The chain uses TRBV11-2 and TRBJ1-5; D gene unclear. The length of the CDR3 is 17 residues. V lost 8 bases and J 2 bases, leaving 22 bases between the germline ends. Germline values: CDR1 SGHAT, CDR2 FQNNGV. CDR3 amino acids: CASSGNAGARGNQPQHF. The DNA for the CDR3 is TGTGCCAGCTCAGGCAACGCGGGCGCCCGGGGCAATCAGCCCCAGCATTTT.

This clonotype was seen more than once but under ten times. The final CDR3 position lacks the conserved phenylalanine or tryptophan, pointing to a likely read error. The chain couples TRBV24-1 to TRBJ1-1; D not certain. The length of the CDR3 is 14 residues. The V gene's germline CDR1 is KGHDR and CDR2 SFDVKD. DNA for the CDR3: TGTGCCAGCAGTTTTACTTGGCAGAACACTGAAGCTTTCCTT. Its protein product is CASSFTWQNTEAFL.

This clonotype was recorded many times. The V gene is TRBV7-2, the J gene TRBJ1-2, with D possibly TRBD1 on 5 matching bases. The V end was cut by 7 bases, the J end by 2 bases, with 11 bases between. The germline CDR1 and CDR2 sequences are SGHTA and FQGNSA. This CDR3 contains 13 residues. The CDR3: CASTSDRNYGYTF. The CDR3 nucleotides are TGTGCCAGCACCTCCGACAGAAACTATGGCTACACCTTC.

This clonotype was seen repeatedly, ten times or more. The rearrangement links TRBV29-1 to TRBJ1-3, with 8 bases lining up with TRBD1. Germline CDR1 reads SQVTM; CDR2 reads ANQGSEA. V lost 7 bases and J lost 8; bases outside the gene matches: 7. The CDR3 extends over 12 amino acids. The CDR3 here is CSALDRGDTIYF. The CDR3, as DNA: TGCAGCGCCCTCGACAGGGGAGACACCATATATTTT.

This clonotype has just a few counts. The chain carries TRBV6-2 or TRBV6-3 and TRBJ2-5, with 8 bases lining up with TRBD2. Germline CDR1 MNHEY, CDR2 SVGEGT. V lost 7 bases, J lost 2 bases, and 6 bases stayed unmatched. The CDR3 runs 14 residues. The CDR3 DNA is TGTGCCAGCAACCAGATAGCGGGACAAGAGACCCAGTACTTC. Translating it yields CASNQIAGQETQYF.

The chain has TRBV7-2 and TRBJ1-2; 7 bases fit TRBD1. This CDR3 has 13 residues. CDR1 is SGHTA and CDR2 is FQGNSA in the germline V gene. V shed 4 bases and J 8 bases; nucleotides not matched to a gene: 7. DNA of the CDR3: TGTGCCAGCAGCTCCTCATGGACAGGCGGCTACACCTTC. Protein: CASSSSWTGGYTF.

Of note for this clonotype: The conserved phenylalanine or tryptophan normally closing the CDR3 is absent here, so this likely arose from a read error. The chain carries TRBV6-1 and TRBJ1-6; a weak D match, TRBD1 (5 bases). Trimming cost V 9 bases and J 1 base, with 28 bases left between them. The CDR3 consists of 20 residues. CDR1 and CDR2 (germline): MNHNS, SASEGT. The CDR3 DNA reads TGTGCCAGTGATTTCTGCAGGGTAGTCCAGAGTGATTCCTATAATTCACCCCTCCACCTT. Translated: CASDFCRVVQSDSYNSPLHL.

This clonotype was found many times. This rearrangement joins TRBV7-2 to TRBJ2-6; D gene uncertain. From germline, CDR1 is SGHTA and CDR2 FQGNSA. The ends were cut back, 1 base at V and 0 bases at J, with 7 bases in the middle. The CDR3 sequence is 16 residues long. CDR3 sequence: CASSLVVGSGANVLTF. The CDR3 DNA reads TGTGCCAGCAGCTTAGTAGTCGGCTCTGGGGCCAACGTCCTGACTTTC.

The chain links TRBV10-3 to TRBJ1-2, with D uncertain. Germline-derived CDR1 and CDR2 are ENHRY and SYGVKD. CDR3 size: 12 residues. The ends were cut back, 11 bases at V and 2 bases at J, with 12 bases in the middle. This CDR3 is CALLTANYGYTF. CDR3 DNA sequence: TGTGCCCTGTTGACGGCAAACTATGGCTACACCTTC.